Listed below are T cell receptor beta chains from one sample, sequenced in a study of T cells in severe cutaneous drug reactions. Using the multiplex PCR reads, TCRdb records one entry per CDR3 protein without DNA. Its table lists approximately 5,000 distinct CDR3 sequences. Source material: PBMCs. These receptors all come from a human donor with a severe cutaneous adverse drug reaction. CDR3s include the opening cysteine and the closing phenylalanine or tryptophan. Each record gives: J gene, clone size, V gene, CDR3 protein. The listing skips clone size in some rows; elsewhere it reads once, few, many or a size class.

TRBJ2-7,NA,TRBV7-9,CASSSRDSVTYEQYF
TRBJ2-3,medium-sized,TRBV15,CATQMGAGDTQYF
TRBJ2-7,NA,TRBV7-8,CASSALGAADYEQYF
TRBJ1-5,medium-sized,TRBV19,CASSPMEDSAWPQHF
TRBJ2-5,medium-sized,TRBV7-9,CASSLVAGGQETQYF
TRBJ2-2,NA,TRBV27,CASSRPGQGRTGGLFF
TRBJ1-2,NA,TRBV2,CASKLLLGVHGYTF
TRBJ2-2,NA,TRBV20-1,CSARVPGRDTGELFF
TRBJ1-3,medium-sized,TRBV27,CASSLNRISGNTIYF
TRBJ1-1,NA,TRBV19,CASSVNGRAEAFF